Shown below are 26 T cell receptor beta chains from a single sample sequenced in a study of T-cell reconstitution after alpha-beta-depleted transplantation in children. As it was prepared, the TCRbeta library received unique molecular identifiers. One entry per CDR3 protein, called by TCRdb with MiXCR from the PCR reads. The sample consists of 780,000 or so distinct CDR3 sequences, 15% to 20% of them appearing once. The sequenced sample was PBMCs, mostly from graft donor cells, obtained 360 days after TCRalphabeta/CD19-depleted stem cell transplant. The origin of the receptors is a male patient younger than 18 who had a stem cell transplant for acute lymphoblastic leukemia, so the T cells may come from the graft donor.

In this sample, this clonotype turned up many times. The V gene is TRBV5-6, the J gene TRBJ1-2; 11 nucleotides agree with TRBD1. Per the germline V gene, CDR1 is SGHDT and CDR2 is YYEEEE. Unmatched junction bases numbered 1, after V lost 3 bases and J lost 3 bases. The CDR3 loop spans 14 amino acids. The CDR3 here is CASSWDRGDYGYTF. The CDR3 DNA is TGTGCCAGCAGCTGGGACAGGGGGGACTATGGCTACACCTTC. Together with reference TRBV5-6 and TRBJ1-2, the CDR3 gives the full variable domain: DAGVTQSPTHLIKTRGQQVTLRCSPKSGHDTVSWYQQALGQGPQFIFQYYEEEERQRGNFPDRFSGHQFPNYSSELNVNALLLGDSALYLCASSWDRGDYGYTFGSGTRLTVV.

The chain carries TRBV7-9 and TRBJ2-7; weak D call: TRBD1 (6 bases). Germline-derived CDR1 and CDR2 are SEHNR and FQNEAQ (reference sequence). The CDR3 consists of 15 residues. Trimming removed 5 bases at V and 3 bases at J, with 17 bases between. CDR3 sequence (DNA): TGTGCCAGCAGCCCGCCCGGGAAAGGGGGCTACGAGCAGTACTTC. Amino acids: CASSPPGKGGYEQYF.

About this clonotype: The conserved final phenylalanine or tryptophan is absent from the CDR3, which likely points to a read error. The rearrangement uses TRBV20-1 and TRBJ2-5; TRBD2 matches 9 bases. Trimming cost V 6 bases and J 9 bases; bases outside gene matches: 8. There are 12 residues in the CDR3. Germline V gene data show CDR1 as DFQATT and CDR2 as SNEGSKA (reference sequence). CDR3 sequence reads: CSATSGGKAQYV. The DNA for the CDR3 is TGCAGTGCAACCAGCGGGGGGAAGGCCCAGTACGTC.

The gene calls are TRBV4-1 and TRBJ1-5; D is ambiguous. The CDR3 consists of 17 residues. Germline V CDR1 and CDR2: MGHRA, YSYEKL. Deletions cut 1 base from V and 1 base from J, with 14 bases between. The CDR3 loop is CASSQVGRSSSNQPQHF. The CDR3 DNA follows: TGCGCCAGCAGCCAAGTAGGGAGGTCTTCGAGCAATCAGCCCCAGCATTTT.

Only a few counts were recorded for this clonotype. The V gene is TRBV20-1, the J gene TRBJ2-1, with D unclear. Trimming stripped 1 base from V and 6 bases from J, with 13 bases between. Germline V lookup: CDR1 DFQATT, CDR2 SNEGSKA (reference sequence). This CDR3 comprises 14 residues. CDR3 sequence reads: CSARANSLFNEQFF. The DNA for the CDR3 is TGCAGTGCTAGAGCGAATTCGCTCTTCAATGAGCAGTTCTTC.

The rearrangement uses TRBV5-1 and TRBJ2-5; D perhaps matches TRBD1 (5 bases). Germline assignment: CDR1 SGHRS and CDR2 YFSETQ. V was trimmed by 3 bases and J by 5 bases, leaving 11 bases between them. This CDR3 spans 13 amino acids. Written as DNA, the CDR3 is TGCGCCAGCAGCTCAGGGATTTTGGAGACCCAGTACTTC. Protein: CASSSGILETQYF.

V gene TRBV20-1 combines with J gene TRBJ2-1, with D uncertain. V was shortened by 6 bases and J by 1 base, with 19 bases between the two germline ends. CDR1 and CDR2 from the germline V gene are DFQATT and SNEGSKA (reference sequence). This CDR3 has 16 residues. The CDR3, as DNA: TGCAGTGCGTCCCTTAGTGGTGTTGCTTCCTACAATGAGCAGTTCTTC. It encodes CSASLSGVASYNEQFF.

This clonotype has just a few counts. The chain couples TRBV3-1 to TRBJ2-3, with 11 bases fitting TRBD2. The CDR3 has 15 residues. Germline V gives CDR1 LGHDT, CDR2 YNNKEL (reference sequence). The J segment lost 7 bases and the V segment lost 2 bases, leaving 5 bases of the junction unmatched. The CDR3 sequence: CASSQLAGGPHTQYF. The DNA of the CDR3 is TGTGCCAGCAGCCAATTAGCGGGAGGGCCCCATACGCAGTATTTT.

The chain employs TRBV6-5 and TRBJ1-5, with D maybe TRBD1 (5 bases). The length of the CDR3 is 15 residues. V gave up 2 bases and J gave up 7 bases, with 15 bases separating them. CDR1 MNHEY and CDR2 SVGAGI come from the germline V gene. The CDR3 spells CASSYTTVPGQPQHF. In DNA, the CDR3 is TGTGCCAGCAGTTACACGACAGTCCCAGGGCAGCCCCAGCATTTT.

This clonotype turned up a few times. This sequence joins TRBV20-1 and TRBJ1-5; D gene ambiguous. CDR3 size: 14 residues. Trimming removed 5 bases from V and 3 bases from J, with 14 bases in between. CDR1 is DFQATT, CDR2 SNEGSKA, per germline (reference sequence). CDR3 loop: CSAQTPGYNQPQHF. The CDR3 DNA reads as TGCAGTGCTCAAACTCCAGGATACAATCAGCCCCAGCATTTT.

In its sample, this clonotype was seen many times. V is TRBV9 and J is TRBJ2-1, with D possibly TRBD1 on 5 matching bases. Germline V CDR1 and CDR2: SGDLS, YYNGEE. The CDR3 covers 13 residues. V lost 4 bases, J lost 7 bases, and 12 bases lay in between. The CDR3 DNA reads TGTGCCAGCAGCTCAGGGCCCCAGAATGAGCAGTTCTTC. Translation gives CASSSGPQNEQFF.

This clonotype was observed a few times. J is TRBJ1-1 and V is TRBV11-3, with no clear D. The CDR3 sequence is 13 residues long. The V and J ends lost 5 bases and 1 base respectively, with 8 bases between them. CDR1 and CDR2 (germline): SGHNT, YENEEA. This chain's CDR3 is CASSVRRNTEAFF. The CDR3 DNA sequence: TGTGCCAGCAGCGTCAGGAGGAACACTGAAGCTTTCTTT.

This clonotype came up a few times. This chain joins TRBV7-3 and TRBJ2-5; 9 bases line up with TRBD2. Germline trimming cut 5 bases from V and 7 bases from J; bases unmatched to any gene: 8. This CDR3 comprises 14 residues. Germline V lookup: CDR1 SGHTA, CDR2 FQGTGA. CDR3 sequence (DNA): TGTGCCAGCAGCCCCCCCGGGCGGGGGGGGACCCAGTACTTC. Amino acids: CASSPPGRGGTQYF.

The chain employs TRBV10-3 and TRBJ2-7; TRBD2 is a possible D gene (6 bases). The CDR3 extends over 15 amino acids. Trimming cost V 3 bases and J 1 base, with 13 bases left between them. CDR1 and CDR2 (germline): ENHRY, SYGVKD. In DNA, the CDR3 is TGTGCCATCAGTGATCCGGGACGGGAGTCCTACGAGCAGTACTTC. Residues: CAISDPGRESYEQYF.

This clonotype was observed a few times. This chain connects TRBV10-3 to TRBJ2-7; D remains unclear. The V gene's germline CDR1 is ENHRY and CDR2 SYGVKD. CDR3 length: 14 residues. The V end was cut by 5 bases, the J end by 1 base, with 12 bases between. CDR3 nucleotide sequence: TGTGCCATCAGTCCCACTCCACGGTCCTACGAGCAGTACTTC. Residues: CAISPTPRSYEQYF.

Here the CDR3 DNA reads TGTGCCAGCAGCTTAGTAGCGGGAGGATATGAGCAGTTCTTC. It encodes CASSLVAGGYEQFF. The chain has TRBV11-2 and TRBJ2-1, with 10 bases that match TRBD2. Germline V gives CDR1 SGHAT, CDR2 FQNNGV. The ends lost 1 base at V and 8 bases at J; junction bases unmatched: 2. This CDR3 is 14 amino acids long.

The table lists this clonotype with a few counts. The chain is built from TRBV20-1 and TRBJ2-1; D not certain. This CDR3 spans 15 amino acids. Germline CDR1 DFQATT, CDR2 SNEGSKA (reference sequence). Trimming removed 7 bases from V and 12 bases from J, with 28 bases in between. The chain's CDR3 is CSVISRLGTIRWQFF. CDR3 DNA: TGCAGTGTAATCTCTAGGCTAGGCACAATTAGGTGGCAGTTCTTC.

This clonotype came up a few times. The chain couples TRBV2 to TRBJ1-5, with TRBD1 matching over 7 bases. The CDR3 is 15 residues long. The V segment lost 8 bases and the J segment 4 bases; nucleotides outside the gene matches: 11. Germline V gene lookup returns CDR1 SNHLY and CDR2 FYNNEI. CDR3 nucleotides: TGTGCCAGCGGGTTCAGGGGGTCCCATAATCAGCCCCAGCATTTT. Its translation is CASGFRGSHNQPQHF.

This clonotype was recorded only once. The rearrangement links TRBV5-1 to TRBJ2-6, with D uncertain. Trimming took off 4 bases at V and 4 bases at J, with 12 bases between the two ends. The CDR3 totals 15 residues. CDR1 and CDR2 (germline): SGHRS, YFSETQ. In DNA, the CDR3 is TGCGCCAGCAGCCCTTTAATTACCGGGGCCAACGTCCTGACTTTC. Its translation is CASSPLITGANVLTF.

The rearrangement uses TRBV12-3 or TRBV12-4 and TRBJ1-5; possible D gene TRBD1, 5 bases. The length of the CDR3 is 14 residues. Between the trimmed V and J ends, which lost 0 bases and 9 bases, there was a span of 12 bases. The CDR3 sequence: CASSLAPGAGPQHF. CDR3 sequence (DNA): TGTGCCAGCAGTTTAGCCCCCGGGGCGGGGCCCCAGCATTTT.

The chain carries TRBV2 and TRBJ1-5, with 10 positions matching TRBD1. CDR3 length: 16 residues. Germline V CDR1 and CDR2: SNHLY, FYNNEI. Trimming took 7 bases from V and 3 from J; bases not matched to a gene: 9. The CDR3 DNA reads as TGTGCCAGCAATAGGGACAGGGGAGGAAACAATCAGCCCCAGCATTTT. This codes for CASNRDRGGNNQPQHF.

The sample holds many counts of this clonotype. The rearrangement links TRBV12-3 or TRBV12-4 to TRBJ2-7, with D tentatively TRBD2 (5 bases). Trimming took 3 bases from V and 0 from J, leaving 6 bases between them. The CDR3 is made up of 13 amino acids. Here the CDR3 reads CASSFGDSYEQYF. The CDR3 DNA sequence: TGTGCCAGCAGTTTCGGGGACTCCTACGAGCAGTACTTC.

This clonotype appeared a few times. This chain connects TRBV29-1 to TRBJ2-7; the D gene could be TRBD1 or TRBD2 (6 bases each). CDR1 is SQVTM, CDR2 ANQGSEA, per germline. The CDR3 loop spans 16 amino acids. Trimming took off 4 bases at V and 3 bases at J, with 22 bases between the two ends. The CDR3 protein is CSVVGGSIASFYEQYF. The CDR3 region has the DNA TGCAGCGTTGTCGGGGGCTCAATAGCGAGTTTCTACGAGCAGTACTTC.

The genes are TRBV30 and TRBJ1-2, with D possibly being TRBD1 (6 bases). Germline V gives CDR1 GTSNPN, CDR2 SVGIG (reference sequence). The CDR3 spans 13 residues. V was trimmed by 3 bases and J by 4 bases, leaving 12 bases between them. CDR3 coding DNA: TGTGCCTGGAGGCCATCGGGGGCCTATGGCTACACCTTC. Translated: CAWRPSGAYGYTF.

This rearrangement joins TRBV18 to TRBJ1-1, with D hard to call. This CDR3 spans 13 amino acids. Between the trimmed V and J ends, which lost 3 bases and 7 bases, there was a span of 12 bases. Germline-derived CDR1 and CDR2 are KGHSH and LQKENI. The chain's CDR3 is CASSPDDTHEAFF. For the CDR3, the DNA is TGTGCCAGCTCACCGGATGACACCCATGAAGCTTTCTTT.

This sequence joins TRBV9 and TRBJ2-1; the D is unclear. The CDR3 has 16 amino acids. Germline CDR1 reads SGDLS; CDR2 reads YYNGEE. V was clipped by 1 base and J by 2 bases, with 13 bases between them. CDR3 DNA sequence: TGTGCCAGCAGCGTATCCGTGACGGACGCCTACAATGAGCAGTTCTTC. This encodes CASSVSVTDAYNEQFF. Drawing the rest from reference TRBV9 and TRBJ2-1, the complete variable domain is DSGVTQTPKHLITATGQRVTLRCSPRSGDLSVYWYQQSLDQGLQFLIQYYNGEERAKGNILERFSAQQFPDLHSELNLSSLELGDSALYFCASSVSVTDAYNEQFFGPGTRLTVL.